This T cell receptor (beta chain) was recorded in a study of T cells after posttransplantation cyclophosphamide. This clone appeared once. Cells defined as naive were viable CD3+CD4+ or CD3+CD8+ and CCR7+CD45RA+CD45RO-CD95-CD27+CD28+. This table comes from immunoSEQ multiplex PCR, and its TCRdb copy is limited to in-frame clones, with some not included. The sample contains roughly 30,000 clones, 91% of which appear only once. CDR3 length: 16 amino acids. After removal of 4 bases from V and 8 bases from J, the junction contained 8 bases not matched to a gene. The germline V gene encodes CDR1 SGHRS and CDR2 YFSETQ.

The sample consisted of naive CD4+ T cells sorted from blood. This receptor was obtained from a man aged 25-45 years in good health and a related stem cell transplant donor. This rearrangement joins TRBV5-1 to TRBJ2-1; 14 bases fit TRBD2. For the CDR3, the DNA is TGCGCCAGCAGCGGGGAGACTAGCGGGGGGGTTCATGAGCAGTTCTTC. This gives the protein CASSGETSGGVHEQFF. Together with reference TRBV5-1 and TRBJ2-1, the CDR3 gives the full variable domain: KAGVTQTPRYLIKTRGQQVTLSCSPISGHRSVSWYQQTPGQGLQFLFEYFSETQRNKGNFPGRFSGRQFSNSRSEMNVSTLELGDSALYLCASSGETSGGVHEQFFGPGTRLTVL.